This T cell receptor beta chain is drawn from a study of early stage breast cancer tumors (dated by TCRdb to about 2017). In terms of the full investigation: Of the approximately 15 invasive breast tumors, eleven to twelve were found to be estrogen receptor-positive, progesterone receptor-positive and HER2-negative. Most of the 12 ER+/PR+/HER2- tumors were invasive ductal carcinomas, while the other four were invasive lobular carcinomas. On average, each sample had about 10-fold read coverage. A total of 2 million to 3 million templates, representing around 1.2 million unique clonotypes, were detected across all samples.

The study profiled bulk TCR beta-chain repertoires in matched peripheral blood, tumor and adjacent normal breast tissue taken from approximately 16 patients with early-stage breast cancer. Before surgery, about 5-10 mL of whole blood was collected into EDTA tubes and then processed within 2 hours. Ficoll-Paque centrifugation in SepMate-50 tubes was used to isolate peripheral blood mononuclear cells. For storage in liquid nitrogen, PBMCs were cryopreserved as aliquots of roughly 1.8 to 4 million cells in around 90% FBS with around 10% DMSO. The Qiagen AllPrep DNA/RNA Mini kit was used to extract genomic DNA. This clone was detected once. The antigen it binds to is not known. The record has no base qualities; no much larger clone is one base away. Two independent genomic DNA replicates were amplified for each sample, with roughly 0.5 ug used for blood and approximately 1.5 ug for tumor or normal breast. TCRB sequencing of genomic DNA was carried out with the ImmunoSeq Intro kit according to the manufacturer's instructions. The multiplex PCR ran for 30 to 35 cycles using proprietary primers and spike-in control sequences for absolute quantification. Single-end 150-bp reads were used to sequence an 87-bp fragment spanning the CDR3 plus the flanking V and J genes. Each lane of an Illumina MiSeq running version 3.0 chemistry carried seven multiplexed samples, with two replicates apiece. Regarding the original processing steps: Raw data were processed by the vendor's proprietary pipeline, with both replicates merged into one result per sample. Clonotypes were defined as productive rearrangements sharing the V-gene family, CDR3 amino acid sequence and J-gene segment. Clonality was computed as 1 minus the normalized Shannon entropy (Pielou evenness) of TCRB abundances. T cell density was estimated by dividing total templates by the number of input cells inferred from the DNA input amount. Recon with default parameters was used to estimate total repertoire diversity and clonality. A clonotype was considered tumor-enriched if its abundance in tumor exceeded 0.1% and was at least 32-fold higher than its abundance in normal breast. Sourced from immuneACCESS, this table was stored by TCRdb with only in-frame sequences that have V and J called. A share of the clones is absent; for the studies checked, an unresolved V gene accounts for under half, and the remainder has no known explanation. The D gene and trimming were derived from the DNA, and the V and J assignments and clone size from that table. A total of some 30,000 clones appear in this sample, around four fifths of them only once. Of the sample, roughly 9.9% is held by the ten largest clones.

Based on the germline V gene (reference sequence), the CDR1 and CDR2 sequences are LNHDA and SQIVND. V is pruned by 4 bases and J by 1 base, leaving 2 bases of the junction without a gene match. The CDR3 runs 14 residues from the cysteine to the phenylalanine. The only DNA kept is the CDR3, 42 bases in frame from the first base. The research as a whole found: Because the cohort was small, analysis by tumor subtype was not possible. Repertoires from blood and normal breast were more alike than repertoires from blood and tumor, and in about 85% of the 16 patients, comparing each tissue with blood separated tumor from normal. Chain pairing and functional markers such as CD4, CD8 and FOXP3 were missed by bulk genomic DNA sequencing of unsorted cells. Compared with adjacent normal breast tissue, tumors had higher clonality and roughly 2.5-fold greater T cell density. Enriched TCRB sequences shared across patients were found to be mostly commonly generated sequences that were unlikely to play an important role in the tumor microenvironment.

The TCR sequence derives from a person in their fifties with breast cancer. Specimen: blood. This chain joins TRBV19 to TRBJ1-2, with TRBD1 identical over 8 junction bases. The bases read TGTGCCAGTAGTAAGGGACAGGATAACTATGGCTACACCTTC. It codes for CASSKGQDNYGYTF.